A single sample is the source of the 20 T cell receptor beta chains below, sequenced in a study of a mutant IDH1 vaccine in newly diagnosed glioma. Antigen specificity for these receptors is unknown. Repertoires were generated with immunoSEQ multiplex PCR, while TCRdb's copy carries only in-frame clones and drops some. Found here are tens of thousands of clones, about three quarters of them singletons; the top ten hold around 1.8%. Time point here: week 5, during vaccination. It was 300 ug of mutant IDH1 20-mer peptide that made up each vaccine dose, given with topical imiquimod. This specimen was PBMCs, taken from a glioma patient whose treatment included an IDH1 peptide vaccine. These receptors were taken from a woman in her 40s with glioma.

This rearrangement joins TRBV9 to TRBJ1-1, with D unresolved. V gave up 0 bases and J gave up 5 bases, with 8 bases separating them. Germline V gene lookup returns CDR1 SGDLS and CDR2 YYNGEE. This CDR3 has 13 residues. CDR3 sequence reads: CASSVAPATEAFF. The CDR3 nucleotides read TGTGCCAGCAGCGTAGCTCCGGCTACTGAAGCTTTCTTT. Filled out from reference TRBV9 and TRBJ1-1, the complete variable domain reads DSGVTQTPKHLITATGQRVTLRCSPRSGDLSVYWYQQSLDQGLQFLIQYYNGEERAKGNILERFSAQQFPDLHSELNLSSLELGDSALYFCASSVAPATEAFFGQGTRLTVV.

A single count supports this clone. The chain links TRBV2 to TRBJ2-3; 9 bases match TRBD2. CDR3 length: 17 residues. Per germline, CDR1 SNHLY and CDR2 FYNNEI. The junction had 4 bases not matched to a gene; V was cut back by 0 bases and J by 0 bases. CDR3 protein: CASSEASGGPSTDTQYF. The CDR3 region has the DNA TGTGCCAGCAGTGAAGCTAGCGGGGGACCGAGCACAGATACGCAGTATTTT.

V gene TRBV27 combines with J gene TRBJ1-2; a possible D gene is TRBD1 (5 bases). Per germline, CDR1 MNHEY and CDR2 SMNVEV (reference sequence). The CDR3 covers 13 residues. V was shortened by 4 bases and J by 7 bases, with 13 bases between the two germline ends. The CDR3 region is CASSSNRKSGYTF. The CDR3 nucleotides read TGTGCCAGCAGTTCTAACAGGAAGAGTGGCTACACCTTC.

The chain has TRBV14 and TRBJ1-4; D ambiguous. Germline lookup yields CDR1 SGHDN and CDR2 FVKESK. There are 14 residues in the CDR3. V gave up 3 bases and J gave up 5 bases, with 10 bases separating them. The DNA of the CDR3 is TGTGCCAGCAGCCATGGTGGCTCAAATGAAAAACTGTTTTTT. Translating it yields CASSHGGSNEKLFF.

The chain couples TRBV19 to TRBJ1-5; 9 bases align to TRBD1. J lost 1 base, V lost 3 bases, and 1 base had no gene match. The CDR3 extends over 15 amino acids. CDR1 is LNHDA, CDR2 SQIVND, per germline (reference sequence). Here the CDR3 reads CASSIDRGSNQPQHF. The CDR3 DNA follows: TGTGCCAGTAGTATTGACAGGGGGAGCAATCAGCCCCAGCATTTT.

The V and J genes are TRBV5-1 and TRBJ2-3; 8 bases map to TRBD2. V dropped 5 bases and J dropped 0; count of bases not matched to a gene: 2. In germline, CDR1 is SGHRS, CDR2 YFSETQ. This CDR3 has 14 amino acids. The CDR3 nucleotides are TGCGCCAGCAGGTCGGGGGGGAGCACAGATACGCAGTATTTT. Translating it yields CASRSGGSTDTQYF. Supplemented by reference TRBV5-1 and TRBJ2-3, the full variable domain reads KAGVTQTPRYLIKTRGQQVTLSCSPISGHRSVSWYQQTPGQGLQFLFEYFSETQRNKGNFPGRFSGRQFSNSRSEMNVSTLELGDSALYLCASRSGGSTDTQYFGPGTRLTVL.

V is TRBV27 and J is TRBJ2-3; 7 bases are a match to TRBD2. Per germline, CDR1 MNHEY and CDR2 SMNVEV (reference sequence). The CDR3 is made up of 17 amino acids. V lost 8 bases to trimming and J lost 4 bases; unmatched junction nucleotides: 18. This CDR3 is CASGYIGSGVGSDTQYF. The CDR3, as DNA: TGTGCCAGCGGATATATTGGAAGCGGGGTCGGGTCAGATACGCAGTATTTT.

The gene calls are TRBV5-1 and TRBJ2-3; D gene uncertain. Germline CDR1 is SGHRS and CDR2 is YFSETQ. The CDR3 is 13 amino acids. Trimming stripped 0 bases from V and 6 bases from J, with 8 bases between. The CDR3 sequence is CASSLAVGDTQYF. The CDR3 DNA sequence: TGCGCCAGCAGCTTGGCAGTGGGGGATACGCAGTATTTT. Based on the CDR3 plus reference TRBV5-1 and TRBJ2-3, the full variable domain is KAGVTQTPRYLIKTRGQQVTLSCSPISGHRSVSWYQQTPGQGLQFLFEYFSETQRNKGNFPGRFSGRQFSNSRSEMNVSTLELGDSALYLCASSLAVGDTQYFGPGTRLTVL.

The CDR3 DNA reads as TGCGCCAGCAGCTTTCTTGGGGGGACTCACACAGATACGCAGTATTTT. Its translation is CASSFLGGTHTDTQYF. This chain connects TRBV5-1 to TRBJ2-3; the D gene is possibly TRBD2 (6 bases). The ends were cut back, 2 bases at V and 2 bases at J, with 15 bases in the middle. The germline V gene has CDR1 SGHRS and CDR2 YFSETQ. CDR3 length equals 16 residues.

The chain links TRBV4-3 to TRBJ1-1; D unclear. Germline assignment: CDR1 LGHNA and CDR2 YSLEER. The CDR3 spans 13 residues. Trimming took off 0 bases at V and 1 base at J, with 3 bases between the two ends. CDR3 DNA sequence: TGCGCCAGCAGCCAAGATCCGAACACTGAAGCTTTCTTT. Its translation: CASSQDPNTEAFF.

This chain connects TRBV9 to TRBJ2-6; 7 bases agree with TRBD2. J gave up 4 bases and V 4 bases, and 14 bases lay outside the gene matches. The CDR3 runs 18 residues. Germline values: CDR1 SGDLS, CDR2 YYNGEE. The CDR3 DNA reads TGTGCCAGCAGCCCTAGGGCTAGCGGAGGCCTAGGGGCCAACGTCCTGACTTTC. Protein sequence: CASSPRASGGLGANVLTF.

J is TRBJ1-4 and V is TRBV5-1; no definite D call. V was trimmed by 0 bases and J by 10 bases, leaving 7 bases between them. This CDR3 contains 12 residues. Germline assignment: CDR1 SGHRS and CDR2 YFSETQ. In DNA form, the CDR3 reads TGCGCCAGCAGCTTGGCCGAAGGAAAACTGTTTTTT. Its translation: CASSLAEGKLFF.

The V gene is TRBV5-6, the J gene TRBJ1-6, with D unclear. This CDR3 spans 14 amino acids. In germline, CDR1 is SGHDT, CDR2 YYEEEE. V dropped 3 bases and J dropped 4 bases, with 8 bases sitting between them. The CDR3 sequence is CASSSQVYNSPLHF. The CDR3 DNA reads TGTGCCAGCAGCTCTCAGGTTTATAATTCACCCCTCCACTTT.

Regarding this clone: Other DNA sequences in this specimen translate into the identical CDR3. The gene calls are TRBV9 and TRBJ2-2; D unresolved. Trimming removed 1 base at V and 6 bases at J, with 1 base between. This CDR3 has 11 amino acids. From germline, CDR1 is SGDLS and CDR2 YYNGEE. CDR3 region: CASSVPGELFF. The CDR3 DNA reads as TGTGCCAGCAGCGTACCCGGGGAGCTGTTTTTT.

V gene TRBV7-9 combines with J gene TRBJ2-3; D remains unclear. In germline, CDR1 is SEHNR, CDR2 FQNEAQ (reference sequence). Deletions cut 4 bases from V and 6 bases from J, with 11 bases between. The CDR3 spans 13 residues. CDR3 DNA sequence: TGTGCCAGCAGCTCAACTGTGTCGGATACGCAGTATTTT. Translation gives CASSSTVSDTQYF.

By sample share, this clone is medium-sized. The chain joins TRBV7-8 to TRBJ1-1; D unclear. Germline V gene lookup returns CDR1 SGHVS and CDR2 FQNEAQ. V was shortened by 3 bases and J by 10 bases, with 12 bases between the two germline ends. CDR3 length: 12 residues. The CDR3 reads CASSLDQAGAFF. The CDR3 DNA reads TGTGCCAGCAGCTTGGATCAAGCGGGAGCTTTCTTT.

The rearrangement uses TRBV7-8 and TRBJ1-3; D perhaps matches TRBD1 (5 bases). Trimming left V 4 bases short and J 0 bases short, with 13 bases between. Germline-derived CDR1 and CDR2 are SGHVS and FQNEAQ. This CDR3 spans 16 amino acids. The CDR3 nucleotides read TGTGCCAGCAGCTACAGACTGGGGGGCTCTGGAAACACCATATATTTT. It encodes CASSYRLGGSGNTIYF. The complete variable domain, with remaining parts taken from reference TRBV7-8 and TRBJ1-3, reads GAGVSQSPRYKVAKRGQDVALRCDPISGHVSLFWYQQALGQGPEFLTYFQNEAQLDKSGLPSDRFFAERPEGSVSTLKIQRTQQEDSAVYLCASSYRLGGSGNTIYFGEGSWLTVV.

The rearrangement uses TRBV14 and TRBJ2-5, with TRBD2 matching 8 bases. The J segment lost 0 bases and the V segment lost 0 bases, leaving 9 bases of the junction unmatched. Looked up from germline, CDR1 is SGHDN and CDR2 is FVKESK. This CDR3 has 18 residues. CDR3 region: CASSQDVIAGSYQETQYF. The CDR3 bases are TGTGCCAGCAGCCAAGATGTGATAGCGGGATCGTACCAAGAGACCCAGTACTTC.

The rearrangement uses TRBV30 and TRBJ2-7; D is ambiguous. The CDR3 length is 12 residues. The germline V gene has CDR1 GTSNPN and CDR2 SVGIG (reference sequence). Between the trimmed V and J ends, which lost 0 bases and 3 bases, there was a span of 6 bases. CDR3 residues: CAWSVNGYEQYF. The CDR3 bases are TGTGCCTGGAGTGTAAATGGCTACGAGCAGTACTTC.

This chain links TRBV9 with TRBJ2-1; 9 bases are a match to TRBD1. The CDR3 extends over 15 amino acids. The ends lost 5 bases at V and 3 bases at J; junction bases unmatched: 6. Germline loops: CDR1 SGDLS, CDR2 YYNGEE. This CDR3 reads CASSRGDRDYNEQFF. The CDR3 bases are TGTGCCAGCAGTCGGGGGGACAGGGACTACAATGAGCAGTTCTTC.